This note documents a single TCR beta chain sequence. Which antigen it targets is not known. Base qualities are not recorded, but no much larger clone differs from it by a single base. This specimen belongs to a study of Ad26.COV2.S vaccination and SARS-CoV-2 variants (dated by TCRdb to the early 2020s). Broadly, across the study: Donors in the vaccine arm were drawn from COV1001, a phase I-IIa trial of Ad26.COV2.S in healthy adults that was multicentre, randomized, double-blind and placebo-controlled. Ad26.COV2.S was given intramuscularly at 5x10^10 or 1x10^11 viral particles, as a single shot or as two shots 56 days apart. The specificity and breadth of SARS-CoV-2-reactive T cell receptors after Ad26.COV2.S vaccination were assessed by TCRbeta repertoire sequencing. A total of approximately 30 samples were included in the TCR-sequenced set, comprising roughly 19 Ad26.COV2.S vaccine recipients, 5 placebo recipients and 8 SARS-CoV-2 convalescent individuals. Trial participants were randomized into five groups of five: low-dose or high-dose Ad26.COV2.S given once or twice, or placebo on both occasions. Blinding of investigators to trial group allocation was maintained during experiments and outcome assessment. The full study reports these points: Compared with placebo recipients, Ad26.COV2.S recipients showed higher spike-specific TCR breadth (P = 0.0014). Substantial breadth of spike-specific CD8+ and CD4+ T cell responses was reported after vaccination. Vaccine and placebo recipients had comparable non-spike TCR breadth, which fits with the vaccine containing only spike. Comparing responses between vaccine doses or regimens was not something the study was powered to do. It was noted by the authors that total T cell responses may have been underestimated by the TCR breadth and depth analyses.

The immunoSEQ Assay was the method used to sequence TCRbeta CDR3 regions. After extraction, genomic DNA underwent amplification by bias-controlled multiplex PCR, followed by high-throughput sequencing. Per the original workflow: To quantify the absolute abundance of every unique TCRbeta CDR3 region, sequences were collapsed and filtered. T cell fraction was estimated by normalizing TCRbeta template counts to usable DNA, which was measured by amplifying reference genes present in all nucleated cells. Repertoire TCRs were annotated as SARS-CoV-2-specific by exact matching of V gene, CDR3 amino acid sequence and J gene to a known reactive TCR set. The reference SARS-CoV-2 TCR set came from MIRA and was filtered for enrichment in COVID-19-positive ImmuneCODE repertoires, removing public or cross-reactive TCRs. Drawing on the MIRA antigens, annotated TCRs were analysed further at the level of specific ORF or position within ORF. Breadth was defined as the number of annotated unique rearrangements divided by the total number of unique productive rearrangements, and depth was defined as the summed frequency of the annotated unique rearrangements. Two-sided Wilcoxon rank-sum tests were applied when comparing TCR breadth between groups. TCRdb stores this immuneACCESS table with in-frame sequences only. Part of the clones is absent; in the studies checked, under half of the shortfall reflects unresolved V genes, and no reason is known for the rest. That table gives V, J and clone size, and the DNA gave D and trimming. The sample table contains 300,000 to 400,000 clones; only one count was recorded for 70% to 90% of them. Around 10% of the sample lies in the top ten.

From its cysteine to its phenylalanine, the CDR3 spans 13 amino acids. Only the CDR3 portion is preserved as DNA: 39 bases, with reading frame beginning at the first base. Per the germline V gene (reference sequence), SEHNR is the CDR1 and FQNEAQ is the CDR2. V gives up 5 bases and J gives up 8 bases, and the segment between their germline ends measures 15 bases. This specimen's treatment or condition label, interpreted: approximately 18 received Ad26.COV2.S at low or high dose, single or two shots; about five received placebo; per-sample allocation not given. Repertoires of vaccine and placebo recipients were sequenced from samples taken on day 63 after the first injection. Cohort 1b enrolled about two dozen adults aged 18-55 years at a single site in Boston, USA, between 29 July and 7 August 2020. Ad26.COV2.S was a replication-incompetent adenovirus type 26 vector expressing a prefusion-stabilized SARS-CoV-2 spike protein from the original Wuhan strain.

Sequences were derived from peripheral blood, sampled in a trial of Ad26.COV2.S vaccine versus placebo. The chain couples TRBV7-9 to TRBJ1-2; tentative D gene TRBD1, with 6 bases matching. The receptor's source is a person aged 18-65 years who received the Ad26.COV2.S COVID-19 vaccine or a placebo. The CDR3 is CASSAPGGRGYTF. The nucleotide sequence is TGTGCCAGCAGCGCGCCCGGGGGGCGAGGCTACACCTTC.